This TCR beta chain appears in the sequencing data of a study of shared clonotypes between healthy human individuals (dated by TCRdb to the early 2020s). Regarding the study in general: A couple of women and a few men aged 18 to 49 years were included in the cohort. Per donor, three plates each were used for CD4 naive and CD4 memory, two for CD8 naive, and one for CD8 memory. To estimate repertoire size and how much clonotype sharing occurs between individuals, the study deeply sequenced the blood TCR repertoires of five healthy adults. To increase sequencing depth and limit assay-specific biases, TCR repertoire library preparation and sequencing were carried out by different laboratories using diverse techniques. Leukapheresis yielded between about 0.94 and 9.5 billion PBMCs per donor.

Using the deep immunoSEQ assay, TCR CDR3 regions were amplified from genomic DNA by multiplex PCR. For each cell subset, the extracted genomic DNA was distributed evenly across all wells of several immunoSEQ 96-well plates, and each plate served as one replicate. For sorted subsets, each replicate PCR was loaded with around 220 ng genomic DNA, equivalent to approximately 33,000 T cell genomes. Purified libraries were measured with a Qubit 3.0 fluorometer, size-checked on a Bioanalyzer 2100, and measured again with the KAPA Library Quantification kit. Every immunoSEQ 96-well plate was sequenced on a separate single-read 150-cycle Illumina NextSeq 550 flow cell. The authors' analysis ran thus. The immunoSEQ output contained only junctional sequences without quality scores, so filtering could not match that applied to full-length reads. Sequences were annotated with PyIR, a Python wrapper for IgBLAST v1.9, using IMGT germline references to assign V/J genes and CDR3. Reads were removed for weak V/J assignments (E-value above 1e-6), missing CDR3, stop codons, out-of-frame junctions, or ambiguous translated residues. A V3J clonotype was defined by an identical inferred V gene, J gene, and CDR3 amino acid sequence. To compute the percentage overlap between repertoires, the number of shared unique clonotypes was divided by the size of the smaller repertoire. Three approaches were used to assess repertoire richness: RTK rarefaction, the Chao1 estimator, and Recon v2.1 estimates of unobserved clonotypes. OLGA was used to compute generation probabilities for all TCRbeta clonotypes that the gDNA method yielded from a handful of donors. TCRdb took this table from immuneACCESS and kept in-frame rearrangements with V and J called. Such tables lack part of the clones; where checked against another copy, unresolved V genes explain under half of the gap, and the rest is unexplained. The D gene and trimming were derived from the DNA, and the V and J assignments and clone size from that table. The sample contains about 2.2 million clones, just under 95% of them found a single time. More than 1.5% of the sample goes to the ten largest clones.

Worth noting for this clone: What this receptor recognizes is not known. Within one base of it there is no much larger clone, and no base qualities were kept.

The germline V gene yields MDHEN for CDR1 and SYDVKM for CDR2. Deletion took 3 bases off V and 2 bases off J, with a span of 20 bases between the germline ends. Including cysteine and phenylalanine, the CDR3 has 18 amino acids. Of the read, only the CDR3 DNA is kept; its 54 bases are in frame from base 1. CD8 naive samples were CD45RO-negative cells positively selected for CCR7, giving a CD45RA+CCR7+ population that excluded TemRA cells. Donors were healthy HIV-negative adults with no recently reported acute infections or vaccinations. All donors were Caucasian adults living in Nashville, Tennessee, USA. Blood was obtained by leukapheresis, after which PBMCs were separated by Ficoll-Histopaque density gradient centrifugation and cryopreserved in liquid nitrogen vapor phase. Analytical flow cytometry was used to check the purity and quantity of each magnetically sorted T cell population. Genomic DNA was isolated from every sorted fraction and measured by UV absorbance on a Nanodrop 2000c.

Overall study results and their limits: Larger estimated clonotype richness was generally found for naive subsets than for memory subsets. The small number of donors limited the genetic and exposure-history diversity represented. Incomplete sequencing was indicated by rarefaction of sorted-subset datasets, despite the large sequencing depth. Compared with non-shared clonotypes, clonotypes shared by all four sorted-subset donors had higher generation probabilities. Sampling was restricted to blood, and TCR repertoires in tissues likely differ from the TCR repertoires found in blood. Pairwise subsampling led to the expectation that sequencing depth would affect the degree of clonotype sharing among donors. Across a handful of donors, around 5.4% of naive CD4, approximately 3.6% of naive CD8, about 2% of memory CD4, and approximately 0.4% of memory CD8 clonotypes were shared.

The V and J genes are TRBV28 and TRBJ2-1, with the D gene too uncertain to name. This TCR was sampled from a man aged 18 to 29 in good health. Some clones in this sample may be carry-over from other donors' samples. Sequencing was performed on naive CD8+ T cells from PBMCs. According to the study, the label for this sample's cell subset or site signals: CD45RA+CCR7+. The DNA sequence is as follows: TGTGCCAGCAGTTTGCCCTCTTCTGGCGGCATTCCCTACAATGAGCAGTTCTTC. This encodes CASSLPSSGGIPYNEQFF.